The clone carrying this T cell receptor (beta chain) came up a few times. As yet, its antigen is unknown. The data stem from a study of CD8+CD57+ T cells in acquired aplastic anemia. The CDR3 has 13 amino acids. The V end was cut by 3 bases, the J end by 1 base, with 4 bases between. Study results and caveats: Patients and controls shared roughly 31 CD8+ CDR3 sequences, highly expressed in patients.

Sequenced patients had shown CD8+CD57+ cell expansion by flow cytometry. The cohort consisted entirely of patients having severe acquired aplastic anemia. TCR beta VDJ and CDR3 were profiled, and genomic DNA was the template. MiXCR, run by TCRdb on the reads, gives a single entry per CDR3 protein. This sample has about 180,000 distinct CDR3 sequences, with approximately 48% found just once. Sequencing used sorted CD4+, CD8+, or CD8+CD57+ T cells (not recorded which) from PBMCs. This TCR was recovered from a human donor with aplastic anemia. The chain couples TRBV12-3 or TRBV12-4 to TRBJ1-5; D is unclear. CDR3: CASSFRSNQPQHF. The CDR3 DNA follows: TGTGCCAGCAGTTTCCGGAGCAATCAGCCCCAGCATTTT.